These T cell receptor beta chains were read from a single sample in a study of T cells after yellow fever vaccination. TCRdb analysed the 5' RACE reads with MiXCR anew, one entry per CDR3 protein. There are under 550,000 distinct CDR3 sequences in the sample; 21% occur only once, and around 17% lies in the top ten. This specimen consisted of PBMCs, obtained 21 days after the first yellow fever vaccination. The receptors were sampled from a man younger than 35 who received the YFV17D yellow fever vaccine. The CDR3 runs from the conserved cysteine through the conserved F or W. The D gene is left open where the match is weak. The size entry is marked missing in some rows and otherwise reads once, few, many or a size class.

d_call clone_size j_call v_call cdr3_nt cdr3_aa
- - TRBJ2-3 TRBV29-1 TGCAGCGTTGACTGGCTTACAGATACGCAGTATTTT CSVDWLTDTQYF
- - TRBJ2-3 TRBV24-1 TGTGCCACCAGTGCTGAGGACACTACGCCAGATACGCAGTATTTT CATSAEDTTPDTQYF
- - TRBJ2-1 TRBV2 TGTGCCAGCATGCAGGGGGGCGATGAGCAGTTCTTC CASMQGGDEQFF
- - TRBJ1-5 TRBV12-3/TRBV12-4 TGTGCCAGCAGTTTAGCCAAGCAGCCCCAGCATTTT CASSLAKQPQHF
- - TRBJ2-6 TRBV3-1 TGTGCCAGCAGCCGGACAGAGGCCAACGTCCTGACTTTC CASSRTEANVLTF
- - TRBJ1-3 TRBV7-2 TGTGCCAGCAGCCCCCAGGTTATCTCTGGAAACACCATATATTTT CASSPQVISGNTIYF
- - TRBJ2-5 TRBV6-1 TGTGCCAGCAGCCCGACCCCGACTGGCCACGTCCGTTACTTC CASSPTPTGHVRYF
- - TRBJ1-1 TRBV6-2/TRBV6-3 TGTGCCAGCAGTTATTGGGGAAACACTGAAGCTTTCTTT CASSYWGNTEAFF
- few TRBJ1-2 TRBV14 TGTGCCAGCAGCCATGGAGTTCAGGGGACCGCTCCCGGTGGCTACACCTTC CASSHGVQGTAPGGYTF
- - TRBJ2-1 TRBV4-2 TGTGCCAGCAGCCCTGGTTCGGAGCCTTACAATGAGCAGTTCTTC CASSPGSEPYNEQFF
- - TRBJ2-1 TRBV7-3 TGTGCCAGCAGCTTAAGTACCGGAGGGAATGAGCAGTTCTTC CASSLSTGGNEQFF
TRBD1 few TRBJ2-5 TRBV28 TGTGCCAGCAGCCTCCCATTGACAGGGCAAGAGACCCAGTACTTC CASSLPLTGQETQYF
- - TRBJ2-1 TRBV2 TGTGCCAGCAGTGCCCGAAGCTCCTACAATGAGCAGTTCTTC CASSARSSYNEQFF
TRBD2 - TRBJ2-3 TRBV20-1 TGCAGTGCCGAGACTAGCGGCACAGATACGCAGTATTTT CSAETSGTDTQYF
TRBD2 - TRBJ2-2 TRBV2 TGTGCCAGCAATCGACGTGGGGGGGCGAACACCGGGGAGCTGTTTTTT CASNRRGGANTGELFF
TRBD1 few TRBJ2-2 TRBV29-1 TGCAGCGTTGTGGCAGGGGGCACCGGGGAGCTGTTTTTT CSVVAGGTGELFF
TRBD2 many TRBJ2-1 TRBV6-5 TGTGCCAGCAGCCTCCTAGCGGGGGGTTTCAATGAGCAGTTCTTC CASSLLAGGFNEQFF
TRBD1 few TRBJ1-3 TRBV20-1 TGCAGTGCTAGGGAAACAGGGGGCGAAAACACCATATATTTT CSARETGGENTIYF
- - TRBJ1-5 TRBV20-1 TGCAGTGCTGGACCTCCAGGGGCCGGGCAGCCCCAGCATTTT CSAGPPGAGQPQHF
- many TRBJ2-5 TRBV7-2 TGTGCCAGCAGCCCAGCCAGACAGGATCCAGAGACCCAGTACTTC CASSPARQDPETQYF
- - TRBJ2-2 TRBV19 TGTGCCAGTAGCTATTCCGGGACCCGGTTACCCGGGGAGCTGTTTTTT CASSYSGTRLPGELFF
- - TRBJ1-6 TRBV20-1 TGCAGTGCTAGAGATCGGGCACCCCTCCACTTT CSARDRAPLHF